This T cell receptor beta chain was captured by sequencing in a study of somatic mutations in cytotoxic T cells in rheumatoid arthritis. Study conclusions and caveats: The study found that the largest CD8+ clone exceeded 20% of CD8+ cells in about an eighth of the roughly 60 patients. Which antigens the expanded CD8+ clones targeted was unknown. Age-dependent increases in CD8+ clonality occurred in rheumatoid arthritis patients but not in healthy controls.

Concerning this clone itself: Its antigen is not identified.

Sequenced by immunoSEQ multiplex PCR; TCRdb stores in-frame clones only, minus some. The sample holds roughly 10,000 clones, 81% seen once. This CDR3 has 14 amino acids. Germline V gene sequence: CDR1 LNHDA, CDR2 SQIVND (reference sequence). Trimming at V came to 5 bases and at J to 9 bases, leaving 6 bases not matched to a gene. This clonotype originated in a woman between 50 and 59 years old in good health. The J gene is TRBJ2-1, the V gene TRBV19, with TRBD2 matching over 11 bases. The material sequenced was CD8+ T cells sorted from blood. CDR3 amino acids: CASSVIAGGFEQFF. CDR3 sequence (DNA): TGTGCCAGTAGTGTTATAGCGGGAGGGTTTGAGCAGTTCTTC.